This T cell receptor (beta chain) was obtained from a study of shared clonotypes between healthy human individuals. About the study: CD4 naive and memory got three plates each, CD8 naive two, CD8 memory one.

The ends were cut back, 3 bases at V and 6 bases at J, with 15 bases in the middle. The CDR3 extends over 15 amino acids. Some clones are missing from TCRdb's copy, which holds only in-frame ones; the method was immunoSEQ multiplex PCR. Found here are about 2.4 million clones, over 85% of them singletons; the top ten hold approximately 0.36%. Within Nashville, Tennessee resided all donors, each a Caucasian adult. In the CD4+ fraction, cells were divided into CD45RA+ naive and CD45RA-negative memory subsets. The TCR was taken from a man aged 18 to 29 in good health. Some clones in this sample may be carry-over from other donors' samples. The chain uses TRBV23-1 and TRBJ1-5, with D tentatively TRBD1 (6 bases). TRBV23-1 is assigned to the ORF class and has an uncertain function. The sample taken for sequencing was naive CD4+ T cells from PBMCs. The subset here: CD45RA+ positively selected. In DNA form, the CDR3 reads TGCGCCAGCAGTCAGGTAGGGGGAGGTGGTCAGCCCCAGCATTTT. It yields the protein CASSQVGGGGQPQHF.